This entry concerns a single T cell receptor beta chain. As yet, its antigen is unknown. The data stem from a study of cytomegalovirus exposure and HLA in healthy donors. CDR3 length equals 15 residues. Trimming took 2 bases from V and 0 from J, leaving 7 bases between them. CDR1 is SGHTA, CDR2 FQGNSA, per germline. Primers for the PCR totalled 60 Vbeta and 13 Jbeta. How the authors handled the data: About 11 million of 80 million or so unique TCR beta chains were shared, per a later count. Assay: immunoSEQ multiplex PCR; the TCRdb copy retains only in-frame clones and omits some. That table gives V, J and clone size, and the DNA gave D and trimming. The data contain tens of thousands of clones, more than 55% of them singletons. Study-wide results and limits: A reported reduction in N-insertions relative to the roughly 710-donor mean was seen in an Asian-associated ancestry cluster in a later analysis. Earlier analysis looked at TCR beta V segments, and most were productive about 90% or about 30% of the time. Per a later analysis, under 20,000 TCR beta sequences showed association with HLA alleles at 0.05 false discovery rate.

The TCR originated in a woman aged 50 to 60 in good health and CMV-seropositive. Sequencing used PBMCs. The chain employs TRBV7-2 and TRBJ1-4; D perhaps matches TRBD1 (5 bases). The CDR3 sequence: CASSLRGTTNEKLFF. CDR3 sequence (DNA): TGTGCCAGCAGCTTAAGGGGTACAACTAATGAAAAACTGTTTTTT.